This entry features one T cell receptor beta chain sequence. These data are taken from a study of blood T cell repertoires in COVID-19. Study-level information: T cells, B-cell-depleted T cells, or PBMCs supplied cDNA or gDNA.

Assay used: immunoSEQ multiplex PCR; TCRdb lists only in-frame clones, some missing. The table includes around 64,000 clones, 70% to 90% detected once. Trimming removed 0 bases from V and 5 bases from J, with 19 bases in between. CDR1 is LNHDA and CDR2 is SQIVND in the germline V gene (reference sequence). The CDR3 runs to 17 residues. J is TRBJ2-5 and V is TRBV19; tentative D call: TRBD1 (5 bases). This TCR was recovered from a woman of 80 years or more with acute or convalescent COVID-19. Sequencing used peripheral blood. CDR3 residues: CASSIDLRGRVTETQYF. The CDR3 DNA is TGTGCCAGTAGTATAGATCTGCGTGGCAGGGTAACGGAGACCCAGTACTTC.